This T cell receptor (beta chain) stems from a study of beta chain features in type 1 diabetes. All of the isolated RNA was reverse transcribed, so expressed TCRB transcripts were sequenced. Assay: immunoSEQ multiplex PCR; the TCRdb copy retains only in-frame clones and omits some. The table has about 370,000 clones, approximately 16% seen once. This clone was counted only a few times. The ends lost 1 base at V and 4 bases at J; junction bases unmatched: 1. From germline, CDR1 is LNHDA and CDR2 SQIVND (reference sequence). The CDR3 has 14 amino acids. Sequencing was performed on naive CD4+ T cells from blood. The receptor's source is a woman younger than 30 in good health. V usage is TRBV19 and J usage is TRBJ1-5, with 7 bases matching TRBD1. Here the CDR3 DNA reads TGTGCCAGTAGTATAGGGACAGGAAATCAGCCCCAGCATTTT. Translated: CASSIGTGNQPQHF.